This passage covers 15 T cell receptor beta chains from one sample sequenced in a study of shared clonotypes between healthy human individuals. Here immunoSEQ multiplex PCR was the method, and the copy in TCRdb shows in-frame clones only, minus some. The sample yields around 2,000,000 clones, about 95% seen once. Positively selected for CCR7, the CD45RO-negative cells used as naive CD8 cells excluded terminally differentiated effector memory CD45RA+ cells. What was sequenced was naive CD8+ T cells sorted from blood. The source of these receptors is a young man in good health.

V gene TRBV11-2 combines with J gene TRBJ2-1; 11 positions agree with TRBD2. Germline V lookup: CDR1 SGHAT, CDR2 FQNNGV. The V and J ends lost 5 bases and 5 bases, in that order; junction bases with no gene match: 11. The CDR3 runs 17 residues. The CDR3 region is CASSTQLAGAADNEQFF. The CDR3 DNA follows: TGTGCCAGCAGCACCCAACTAGCGGGGGCGGCTGACAATGAGCAGTTCTTC.

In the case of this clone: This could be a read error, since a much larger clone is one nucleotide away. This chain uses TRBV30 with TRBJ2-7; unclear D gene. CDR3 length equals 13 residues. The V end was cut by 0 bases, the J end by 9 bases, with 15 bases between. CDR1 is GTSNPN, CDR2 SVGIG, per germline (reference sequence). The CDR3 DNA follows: TGTGCCTGGAGTGTTCGGTATTCAGTCGGGCAGTACTTC. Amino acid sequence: CAWSVRYSVGQYF. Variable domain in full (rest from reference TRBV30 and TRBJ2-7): SQTIHQWPATLVQPVGSPLSLECTVEGTSNPNLYWYRQAAGRGLQLLFYSVGIGQISSEVPQNLSASRPQDRQFILSSKKLLLSDSGFYLCAWSVRYSVGQYFGPGTRLTVT.

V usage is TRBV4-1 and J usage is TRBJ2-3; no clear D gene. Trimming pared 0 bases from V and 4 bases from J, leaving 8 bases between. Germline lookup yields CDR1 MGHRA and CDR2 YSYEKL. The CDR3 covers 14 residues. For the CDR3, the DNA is TGCGCCAGCAGCCAAGAGTCCCGCGCAGATACGCAGTATTTT. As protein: CASSQESRADTQYF.

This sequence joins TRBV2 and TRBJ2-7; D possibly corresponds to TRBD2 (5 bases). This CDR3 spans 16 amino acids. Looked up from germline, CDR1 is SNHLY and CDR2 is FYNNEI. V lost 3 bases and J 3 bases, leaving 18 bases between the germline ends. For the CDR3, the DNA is TGTGCCAGCAGTGATATTGGAGCGGTAATTAACTACGAGCAGTACTTC. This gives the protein CASSDIGAVINYEQYF.

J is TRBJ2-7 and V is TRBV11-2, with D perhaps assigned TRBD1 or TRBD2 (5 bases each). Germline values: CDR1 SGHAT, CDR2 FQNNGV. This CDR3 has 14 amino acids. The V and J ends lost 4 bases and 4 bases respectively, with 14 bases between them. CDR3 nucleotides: TGTGCCAGCAGCTACGGGACCCTACCGTACGAGCAGTACTTC. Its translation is CASSYGTLPYEQYF.

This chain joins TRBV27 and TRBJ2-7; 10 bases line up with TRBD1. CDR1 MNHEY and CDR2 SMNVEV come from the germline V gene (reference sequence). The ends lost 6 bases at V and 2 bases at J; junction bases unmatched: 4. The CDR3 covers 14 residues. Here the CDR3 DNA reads TGTGCCAGCAGGAGGACAGGGGGTCCCTACGAGCAGTACTTC. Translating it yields CASRRTGGPYEQYF.

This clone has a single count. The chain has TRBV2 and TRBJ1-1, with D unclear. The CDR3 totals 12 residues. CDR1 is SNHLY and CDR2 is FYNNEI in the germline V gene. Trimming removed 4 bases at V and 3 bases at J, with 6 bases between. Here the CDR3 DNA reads TGTGCCAGCAGTGGAGGCTACACTGAAGCTTTCTTT. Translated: CASSGGYTEAFF.

The CDR3 DNA reads as TGTGCCAGCAGCTTCGACAGGGGGTGGGGTAGCTCCTACGAGCAGTACTTC. Residues: CASSFDRGWGSSYEQYF. This chain links TRBV13 with TRBJ2-7, with 9 bases aligning to TRBD1. The CDR3 consists of 17 residues. J lost 0 bases, V lost 3 bases, and 9 bases had no gene match. Germline-derived CDR1 and CDR2 are PRHDT and FYEKMQ (reference sequence).

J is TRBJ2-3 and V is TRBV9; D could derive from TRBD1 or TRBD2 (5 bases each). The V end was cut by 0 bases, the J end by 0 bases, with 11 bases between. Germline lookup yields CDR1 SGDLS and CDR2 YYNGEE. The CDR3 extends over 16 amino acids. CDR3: CASSVAGDPSTDTQYF. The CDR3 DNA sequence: TGTGCCAGCAGCGTAGCCGGGGACCCTAGCACAGATACGCAGTATTTT.

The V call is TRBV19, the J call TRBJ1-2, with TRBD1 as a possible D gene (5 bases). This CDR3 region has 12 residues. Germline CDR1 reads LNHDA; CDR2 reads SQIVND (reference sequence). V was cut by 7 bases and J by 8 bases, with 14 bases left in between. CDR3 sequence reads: CASTPGPEGYTF. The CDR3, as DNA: TGTGCCAGTACCCCGGGGCCGGAAGGCTACACCTTC. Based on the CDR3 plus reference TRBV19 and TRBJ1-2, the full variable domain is DGGITQSPKYLFRKEGQNVTLSCEQNLNHDAMYWYRQDPGQGLRLIYYSQIVNDFQKGDIAEGYSVSREKKESFPLTVTSAQKNPTAFYLCASTPGPEGYTFGSGTRLTVV.

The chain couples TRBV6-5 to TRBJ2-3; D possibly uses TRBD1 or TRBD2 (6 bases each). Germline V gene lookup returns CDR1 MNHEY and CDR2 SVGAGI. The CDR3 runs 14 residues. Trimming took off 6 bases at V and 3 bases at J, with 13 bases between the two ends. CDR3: CASSQGGSTDTQYF. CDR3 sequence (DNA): TGTGCCAGCAGCCAAGGGGGGTCAACAGATACGCAGTATTTT.

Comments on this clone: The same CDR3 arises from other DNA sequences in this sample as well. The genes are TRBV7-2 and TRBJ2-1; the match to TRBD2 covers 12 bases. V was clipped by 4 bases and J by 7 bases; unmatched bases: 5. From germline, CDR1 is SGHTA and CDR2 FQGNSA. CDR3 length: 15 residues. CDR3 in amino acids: CASSSLAGGPNEQFF. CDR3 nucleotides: TGTGCCAGCAGCTCCCTAGCGGGAGGGCCTAATGAGCAGTTCTTC. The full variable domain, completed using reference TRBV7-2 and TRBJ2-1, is GAGVSQSPSNKVTEKGKDVELRCDPISGHTALYWYRQSLGQGLEFLIYFQGNSAPDKSGLPSDRFSAERTGGSVSTLTIQRTQQEDSAVYLCASSSLAGGPNEQFFGPGTRLTVL.

Here the CDR3 reads CASSAGTDQGWGYTF. In DNA, the CDR3 is TGTGCCAGCAGCGCAGGGACAGACCAGGGGTGGGGCTACACCTTC. The chain joins TRBV9 to TRBJ1-2; 7 bases fit TRBD1. The CDR3 is made up of 15 amino acids. The V and J ends lost 3 bases and 8 bases, in that order; junction bases with no gene match: 13. The germline CDR1 and CDR2 sequences are SGDLS and YYNGEE.

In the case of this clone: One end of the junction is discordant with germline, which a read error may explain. The CDR3 is CASGFGQLNYGYTF. The CDR3 coding sequence is TGTGCCAGCGGCTTTGGACAGCTTAACTATGGCTACACCTTC. This chain connects TRBV5-8 to TRBJ1-2, with a weak D call TRBD1 (6 bases). This CDR3 spans 14 amino acids. The germline V gene encodes CDR1 SGHTS and CDR2 YDEGEE.

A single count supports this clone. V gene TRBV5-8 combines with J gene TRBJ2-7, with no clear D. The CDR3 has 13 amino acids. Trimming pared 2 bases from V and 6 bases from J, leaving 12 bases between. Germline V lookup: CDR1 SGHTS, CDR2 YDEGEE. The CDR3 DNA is TGTGCCAGCAGCTTCGGGCCGACCCCCGAGCAGTACTTC. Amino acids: CASSFGPTPEQYF.